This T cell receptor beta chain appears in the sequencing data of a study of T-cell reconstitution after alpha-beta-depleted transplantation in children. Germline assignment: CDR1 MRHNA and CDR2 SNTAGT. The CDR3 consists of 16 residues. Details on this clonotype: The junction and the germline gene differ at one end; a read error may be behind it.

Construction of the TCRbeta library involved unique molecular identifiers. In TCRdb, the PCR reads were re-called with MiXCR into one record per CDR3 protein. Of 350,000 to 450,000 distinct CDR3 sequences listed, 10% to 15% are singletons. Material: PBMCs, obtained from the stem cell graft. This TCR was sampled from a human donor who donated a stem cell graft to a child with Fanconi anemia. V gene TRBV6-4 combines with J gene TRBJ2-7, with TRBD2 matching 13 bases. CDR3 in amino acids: CASSDSTSGGASEQYF. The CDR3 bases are TGTGCCAGCAGCGACTCAACTAGCGGGGGGGCGTCCGAGCAGTACTTC.